The 17 T cell receptor beta chains below all came from one sample that was sequenced in a study of blood T cell repertoires in COVID-19. Measured with immunoSEQ multiplex PCR; TCRdb has only the in-frame clones, and not every one. The sample holds just under 80,000 clones, over 65% seen once. Material for sequencing was peripheral blood. These receptors came from a human donor in a cohort sampled during active COVID-19.

V is TRBV5-1 and J is TRBJ2-1; D is uncertain. This CDR3 contains 15 residues. Trimming took off 1 base at V and 3 bases at J, with 11 bases between the two ends. The germline V gene has CDR1 SGHRS and CDR2 YFSETQ. The DNA for the CDR3 is TGCGCCAGCAGCTTGAGAGGTCTAGACTACAATGAGCAGTTCTTC. Encoded protein: CASSLRGLDYNEQFF. The whole variable domain, filled in from reference TRBV5-1 and TRBJ2-1, reads KAGVTQTPRYLIKTRGQQVTLSCSPISGHRSVSWYQQTPGQGLQFLFEYFSETQRNKGNFPGRFSGRQFSNSRSEMNVSTLELGDSALYLCASSLRGLDYNEQFFGPGTRLTVL.

The rearrangement links TRBV2 to TRBJ1-1; TRBD1 might be the D (6 bases). Trimming removed 7 bases from V and 0 bases from J, with 12 bases in between. Germline V gene lookup returns CDR1 SNHLY and CDR2 FYNNEI. This CDR3 region has 14 residues. CDR3 in amino acids: CASTRQALNTEAFF. The CDR3 DNA sequence: TGTGCCAGCACCCGACAGGCCCTGAACACTGAAGCTTTCTTT.

This clone was observed a handful of times. The chain couples TRBV5-4 to TRBJ2-7, with 11 nucleotides matching TRBD2. The CDR3 spans 17 residues. J was trimmed by 1 base and V by 0 bases; bases with no gene match: 6. The germline V gene has CDR1 SGHNT and CDR2 YYREEE (reference sequence). CDR3 protein: CASSLAATSGVSYEQYF. The DNA of the CDR3 is TGTGCCAGCAGCTTGGCTGCGACTAGCGGGGTATCCTACGAGCAGTACTTC.

The chain is built from TRBV5-1 and TRBJ2-7, with 8 bases matching TRBD1. This CDR3 is 14 amino acids long. The V and J ends lost 4 bases and 6 bases, in that order; junction bases with no gene match: 9. Germline V CDR1 and CDR2: SGHRS, YFSETQ. The CDR3 nucleotides read TGCGCCAGCAGCCCCAGGGGGCGAACTTCCGAGCAGTACTTC. It is translated as CASSPRGRTSEQYF.

This rearrangement joins TRBV5-6 to TRBJ2-7; TRBD1 agrees at 8 bases. The length of the CDR3 is 14 residues. V was pared by 4 bases and J by 3 bases, with 6 bases of the junction left unmatched. CDR1 and CDR2 (germline): SGHDT, YYEEEE. CDR3 residues: CASSIYGQGYEQYF. The CDR3 coding sequence is TGTGCCAGCAGCATATATGGACAGGGCTACGAGCAGTACTTC.

The chain joins TRBV9 to TRBJ2-7; a possible D gene is TRBD2 (6 bases). Germline CDR1 reads SGDLS; CDR2 reads YYNGEE. CDR3 size: 15 residues. V was clipped by 3 bases and J by 0 bases, with 13 bases between them. The CDR3 spells CASSGWGGDSYEQYF. CDR3 coding DNA: TGTGCCAGCAGCGGGTGGGGAGGAGACTCCTACGAGCAGTACTTC.

The rearrangement joins TRBV5-4 to TRBJ1-1, with 7 bases lining up with TRBD1. The V gene end was trimmed by 3 bases and the J gene end by 6 bases; junction bases not matched to a gene: 5. The CDR3 extends over 13 amino acids. Germline V gene sequence: CDR1 SGHNT, CDR2 YYREEE (reference sequence). The CDR3: CASSSWQGAEAFF. The DNA for the CDR3 is TGTGCCAGCAGCTCGTGGCAGGGGGCTGAAGCTTTCTTT.

This chain connects TRBV5-1 to TRBJ2-4; TRBD2 aligns across 9 bases. The CDR3 contains 16 residues. Germline trimming cut 3 bases from V and 5 bases from J; bases unmatched to any gene: 9. CDR1 SGHRS and CDR2 YFSETQ come from the germline V gene. The CDR3 region has the DNA TGCGCCAGCAGCTCCCCTTTCGCGGGGGGGCAAAACATTCAGTACTTC. Its protein product is CASSSPFAGGQNIQYF.

This chain connects TRBV5-4 to TRBJ2-6; a weak D match, TRBD1 (5 bases). This CDR3 spans 15 amino acids. Trimming left V 2 bases short and J 1 base short, with 7 bases between. Looked up from germline, CDR1 is SGHNT and CDR2 is YYREEE (reference sequence). The CDR3 DNA sequence: TGTGCCAGCAGCTTAAGGGGATCTGGGGCCAACGTCCTGACTTTC. Translation: CASSLRGSGANVLTF.

The chain uses TRBV5-1 and TRBJ2-7; the D gene is possibly TRBD2 (5 bases). The CDR3 extends over 13 amino acids. Trimming removed 5 bases at V and 3 bases at J, with 12 bases between. The germline gives CDR1 SGHRS, CDR2 YFSETQ. CDR3 DNA sequence: TGCGCCAGCAGTCCGGGATCTTTCTACGAGCAGTACTTC. It encodes CASSPGSFYEQYF.

This chain connects TRBV7-2 to TRBJ2-7; maybe TRBD1 (6 bases). Deletions cut 4 bases from V and 9 bases from J, with 13 bases between. The CDR3 contains 12 residues. Germline CDR1 SGHTA, CDR2 FQGNSA. CDR3 nucleotide sequence: TGTGCCAGCAGCTCCACCCCAGGGGCGCAGTACTTC. As protein: CASSSTPGAQYF. Variable domain in full (rest from reference TRBV7-2 and TRBJ2-7): GAGVSQSPSNKVTEKGKDVELRCDPISGHTALYWYRQSLGQGLEFLIYFQGNSAPDKSGLPSDRFSAERTGGSVSTLTIQRTQQEDSAVYLCASSSTPGAQYFGPGTRLTVT.

The chain links TRBV5-4 to TRBJ2-3; 9 nucleotides match TRBD2. Losses at the gene ends were 6 bases for V and 3 bases for J; bases not matched to a gene: 2. Germline V gives CDR1 SGHNT, CDR2 YYREEE (reference sequence). CDR3 size: 13 residues. Here the CDR3 reads CASTAGGTDTQYF. The DNA of the CDR3 is TGTGCCAGCACGGCGGGGGGGACAGATACGCAGTATTTT.

The chain joins TRBV30 to TRBJ2-1; 9 bases map to TRBD2. The germline CDR1 and CDR2 sequences are GTSNPN and SVGIG (reference sequence). The CDR3 is 19 amino acids. V shed 0 bases, J shed 2 bases, and the junction held 14 bases outside the gene matches. CDR3 sequence (DNA): TGTGCCTGGAGTGTAAATGTGAATAGCGGGAGACCCACCTACAATGAGCAGTTCTTC. Translated, it gives CAWSVNVNSGRPTYNEQFF.

The DNA for the CDR3 is TGCGCCAGCAGTATCCGGGACTCTAACTATGGCTACACCTTC. Amino acids: CASSIRDSNYGYTF. The chain employs TRBV5-1 and TRBJ1-2; perhaps TRBD1 as D (5 bases). The CDR3 runs to 14 residues. The germline V gene encodes CDR1 SGHRS and CDR2 YFSETQ. The V gene lost 5 bases and the J gene lost 0 bases, with 11 bases spanning the gap.

This chain joins TRBV7-9 and TRBJ2-3; D uncertain. Germline V gives CDR1 SEHNR, CDR2 FQNEAQ (reference sequence). The CDR3 loop spans 15 amino acids. Trimming stripped 4 bases from V and 0 bases from J, with 11 bases between. The CDR3 DNA is TGTGCCAGCAGCTCATGGGCCCGTAGCACAGATACGCAGTATTTT. Translating it yields CASSSWARSTDTQYF. Supplemented by reference TRBV7-9 and TRBJ2-3, the full variable domain reads DTGVSQNPRHKITKRGQNVTFRCDPISEHNRLYWYRQTLGQGPEFLTYFQNEAQLEKSRLLSDRFSAERPKGSFSTLEIQRTEQGDSAMYLCASSSWARSTDTQYFGPGTRLTVL.

The chain links TRBV5-8 to TRBJ2-1; D remains unclear. The length of the CDR3 is 18 residues. V dropped 1 base and J dropped 4 bases, with 21 bases sitting between them. Germline V gene sequence: CDR1 SGHTS, CDR2 YDEGEE. The CDR3 DNA reads TGTGCCAGCAGCTTGCCCTCCATGGATGTTTGGAGTTACAATGAGCAGTTCTTC. Residues: CASSLPSMDVWSYNEQFF.

J is TRBJ1-1 and V is TRBV15; no clear D gene. Germline CDR1 is LNHNV and CDR2 is YYDKDF (reference sequence). Between the trimmed V and J ends, which lost 1 base and 4 bases, there was a span of 7 bases. This CDR3 spans 13 amino acids. The CDR3 spells CATSRGASTEAFF. The CDR3 DNA sequence: TGTGCCACCAGCAGAGGCGCTTCCACTGAAGCTTTCTTT. Based on the CDR3 plus reference TRBV15 and TRBJ1-1, the full variable domain is DAMVIQNPRYQVTQFGKPVTLSCSQTLNHNVMYWYQQKSSQAPKLLFHYYDKDFNNEADTPDNFQSRRPNTSFCFLDIRSPGLGDTAMYLCATSRGASTEAFFGQGTRLTVV.